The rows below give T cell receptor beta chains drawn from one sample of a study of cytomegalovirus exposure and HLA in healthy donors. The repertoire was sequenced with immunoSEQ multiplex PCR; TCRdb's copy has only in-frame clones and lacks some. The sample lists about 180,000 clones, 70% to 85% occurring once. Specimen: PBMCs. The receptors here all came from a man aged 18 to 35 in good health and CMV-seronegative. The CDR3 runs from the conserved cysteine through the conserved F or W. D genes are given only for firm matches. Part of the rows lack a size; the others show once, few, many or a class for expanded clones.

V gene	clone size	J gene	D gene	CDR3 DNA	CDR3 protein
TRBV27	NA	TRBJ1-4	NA	TGTGCCAGCAGTTTAACGGGGGGGGTTAATGAAAAACTGTTTTTT	CASSLTGGVNEKLFF
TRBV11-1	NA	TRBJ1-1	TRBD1	TGTGCCAGCAGCCCCGGGACAGGGACCATGAACACTGAAGCTTTCTTT	CASSPGTGTMNTEAFF
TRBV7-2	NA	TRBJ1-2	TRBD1	TGTGCCAGCAGCTTAGTACGGGACAGATTAAACTACGGCTACACCTTC	CASSLVRDRLNYGYTF
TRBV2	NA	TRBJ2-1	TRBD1	TGTGCCAGCCGGACAGGTTCCTACAATGAGCAGTTCTTC	CASRTGSYNEQFF
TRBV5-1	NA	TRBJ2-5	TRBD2	TGCGCCAGCAGCCGGACTAGATCCCTCCAAGAGACCCAGTACTTC	CASSRTRSLQETQYF
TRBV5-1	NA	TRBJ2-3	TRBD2	TGCGCCAGCAGCTTGGGTCGGGGGGGCACAGATACGCAGTATTTT	CASSLGRGGTDTQYF
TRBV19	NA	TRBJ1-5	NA	TGTGCCAGTAGTATAGGGGGGGTTGGGGCCCAGCATTTT	CASSIGGVGAQHF
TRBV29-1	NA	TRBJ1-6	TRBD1	TGCAGCGTAGCTGAAACAGGGGGCCTCAATTCACCCCTCCACTTT	CSVAETGGLNSPLHF
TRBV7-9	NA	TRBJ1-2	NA	TGTGCCAGCAGCTCAAGGACAGCTGATGGCTACACCTTC	CASSSRTADGYTF
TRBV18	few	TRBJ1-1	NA	TGTGCCAGCTCACCGACAGGGAACACTGAAGCTTTCTTT	CASSPTGNTEAFF
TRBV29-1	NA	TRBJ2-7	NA	TGCAGCGTTGAAAAGGGGCTAAACCCCTACGAGCAGTACTTC	CSVEKGLNPYEQYF
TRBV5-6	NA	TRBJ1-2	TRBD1	TGTGCCAGCAGCTTGGCGTCGACAGGGAACTATGGCTACACCTTC	CASSLASTGNYGYTF
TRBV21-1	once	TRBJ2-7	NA	TGTGCCAGCAGCCCTTGGGCGGGGGCGAGCTACGAGCAGTACTTC	CASSPWAGASYEQYF
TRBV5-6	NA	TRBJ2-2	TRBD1	TGTGCCAGCAGCTTGGAGGGCCGGGACAGAACTGCGAACACCGGGGAGCTGTTTTTT	CASSLEGRDRTANTGELFF
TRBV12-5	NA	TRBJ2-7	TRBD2	TGTGCTAGTGGGGATCCCCGTAGCGGGGGGGGAAGATACGAGCAGTACTTC	CASGDPRSGGGRYEQYF
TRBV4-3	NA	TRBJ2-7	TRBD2	TGCGCCAGCAGCCATTCGGGACTAGCGGGAGGAAACGAGCAGTACTTC	CASSHSGLAGGNEQYF
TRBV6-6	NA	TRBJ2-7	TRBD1	TGTGCCAGCAGTTACGCCACAGGGGGCCGGGAGCAGTACTTC	CASSYATGGREQYF
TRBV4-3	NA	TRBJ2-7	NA	TGCGCCAGCAGCCAAGAATCGAGCTCCTACGAGCAGTACTTC	CASSQESSSYEQYF
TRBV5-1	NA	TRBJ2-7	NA	TGCGCCAGCAGCCGACAGGCAAGCTCCTACGAGCAGTACTTC	CASSRQASSYEQYF
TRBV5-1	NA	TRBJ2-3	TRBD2	TGCGCCAGCAGCCCCGGACTAGCGGGAGAGACAGATACGCAGTATTTT	CASSPGLAGETDTQYF